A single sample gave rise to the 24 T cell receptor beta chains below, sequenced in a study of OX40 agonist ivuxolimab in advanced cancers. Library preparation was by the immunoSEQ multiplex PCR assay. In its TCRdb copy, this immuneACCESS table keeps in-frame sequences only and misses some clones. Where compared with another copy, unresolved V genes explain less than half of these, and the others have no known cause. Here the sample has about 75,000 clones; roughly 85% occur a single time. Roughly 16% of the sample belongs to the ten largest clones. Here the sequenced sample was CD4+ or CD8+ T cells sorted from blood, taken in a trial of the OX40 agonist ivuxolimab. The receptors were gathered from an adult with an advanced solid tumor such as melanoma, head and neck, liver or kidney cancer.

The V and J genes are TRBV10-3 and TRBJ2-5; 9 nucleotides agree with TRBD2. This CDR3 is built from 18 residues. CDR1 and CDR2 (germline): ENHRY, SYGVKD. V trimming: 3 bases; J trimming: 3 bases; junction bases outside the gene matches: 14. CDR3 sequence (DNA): TGTGCCATCAGTGATCCGGGTAGGGCGGGAGGGCCGAAAGAGACCCAGTACTTC. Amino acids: CAISDPGRAGGPKETQYF.

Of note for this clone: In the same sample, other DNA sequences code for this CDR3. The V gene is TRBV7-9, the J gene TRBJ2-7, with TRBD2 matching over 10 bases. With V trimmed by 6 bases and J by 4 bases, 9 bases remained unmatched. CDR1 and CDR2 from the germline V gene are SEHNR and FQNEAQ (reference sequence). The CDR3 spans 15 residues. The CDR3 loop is CASRQAGGAGYEQYF. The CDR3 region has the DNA TGTGCCAGCAGACAAGCGGGAGGGGCGGGTTACGAGCAGTACTTC. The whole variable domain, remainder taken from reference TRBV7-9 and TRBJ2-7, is DTGVSQNPRHKITKRGQNVTFRCDPISEHNRLYWYRQTLGQGPEFLTYFQNEAQLEKSRLLSDRFSAERPKGSFSTLEIQRTEQGDSAMYLCASRQAGGAGYEQYFGPGTRLTVT.

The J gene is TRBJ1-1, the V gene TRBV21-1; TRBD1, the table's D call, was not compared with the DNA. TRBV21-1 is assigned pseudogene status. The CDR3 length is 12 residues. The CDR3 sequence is CASRQGSTEAFF. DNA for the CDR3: TGTGCCAGCAGACAGGGGAGCACTGAAGCTTTCTTT.

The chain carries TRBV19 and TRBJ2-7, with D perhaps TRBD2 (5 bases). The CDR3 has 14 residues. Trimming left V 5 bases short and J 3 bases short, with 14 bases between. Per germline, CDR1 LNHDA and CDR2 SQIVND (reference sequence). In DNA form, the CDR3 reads TGTGCCAGTAGTCCGGACCTAGCTAGCTACGAGCAGTACTTC. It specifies CASSPDLASYEQYF.

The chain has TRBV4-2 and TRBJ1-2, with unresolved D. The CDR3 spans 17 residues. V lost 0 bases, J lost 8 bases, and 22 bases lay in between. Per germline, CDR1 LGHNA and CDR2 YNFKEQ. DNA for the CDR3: TGTGCCAGCAGCCAAGACATACCGGGCCGCCCCGAACGGGGCTACACCTTC. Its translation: CASSQDIPGRPERGYTF.

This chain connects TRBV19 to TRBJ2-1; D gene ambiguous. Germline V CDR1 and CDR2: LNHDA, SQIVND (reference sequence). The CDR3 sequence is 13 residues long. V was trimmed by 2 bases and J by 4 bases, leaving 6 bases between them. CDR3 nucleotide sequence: TGTGCCAGTAGTATAAGAGTTTACAATGAGCAGTTCTTC. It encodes CASSIRVYNEQFF.

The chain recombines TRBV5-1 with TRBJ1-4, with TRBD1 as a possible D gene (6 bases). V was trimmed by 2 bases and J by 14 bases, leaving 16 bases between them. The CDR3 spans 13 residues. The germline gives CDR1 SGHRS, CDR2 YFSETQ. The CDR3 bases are TGCGCCAGCAGCTTCGAATCACAGGGAGTGCTGTTTTTT. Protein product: CASSFESQGVLFF.

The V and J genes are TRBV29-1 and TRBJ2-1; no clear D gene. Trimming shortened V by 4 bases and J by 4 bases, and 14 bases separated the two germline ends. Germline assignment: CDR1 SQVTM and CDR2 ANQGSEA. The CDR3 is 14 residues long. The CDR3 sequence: CSVGFANEYNEQFF. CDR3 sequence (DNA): TGCAGCGTTGGATTTGCGAACGAATACAATGAGCAGTTCTTC.

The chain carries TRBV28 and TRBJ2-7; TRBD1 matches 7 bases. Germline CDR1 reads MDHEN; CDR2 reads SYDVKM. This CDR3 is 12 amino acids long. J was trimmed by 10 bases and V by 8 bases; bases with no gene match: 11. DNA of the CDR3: TGTGCCAGCGAAGGGACAGAAATGGACCAGTACTTC. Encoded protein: CASEGTEMDQYF.

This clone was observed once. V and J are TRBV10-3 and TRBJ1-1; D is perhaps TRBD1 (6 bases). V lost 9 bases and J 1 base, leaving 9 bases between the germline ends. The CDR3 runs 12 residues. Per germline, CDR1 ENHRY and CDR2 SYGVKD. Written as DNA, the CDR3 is TGTGCCATGAGGGACAAGAACACTGAAGCTTTCTTT. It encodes CAMRDKNTEAFF.

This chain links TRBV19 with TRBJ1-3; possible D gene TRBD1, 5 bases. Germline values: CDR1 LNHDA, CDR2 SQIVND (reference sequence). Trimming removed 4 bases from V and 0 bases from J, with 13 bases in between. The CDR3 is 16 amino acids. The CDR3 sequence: CASSRGRDSSGNTIYF. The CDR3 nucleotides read TGTGCCAGTAGTAGGGGCAGAGACAGCTCTGGAAACACCATATATTTT.

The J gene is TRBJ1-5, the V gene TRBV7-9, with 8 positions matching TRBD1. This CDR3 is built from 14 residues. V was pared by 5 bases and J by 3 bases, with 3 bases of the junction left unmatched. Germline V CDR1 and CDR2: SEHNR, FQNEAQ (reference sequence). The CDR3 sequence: CASSLGQANQPQHF. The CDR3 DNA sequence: TGTGCCAGCAGCCTGGGACAGGCCAATCAGCCCCAGCATTTT.

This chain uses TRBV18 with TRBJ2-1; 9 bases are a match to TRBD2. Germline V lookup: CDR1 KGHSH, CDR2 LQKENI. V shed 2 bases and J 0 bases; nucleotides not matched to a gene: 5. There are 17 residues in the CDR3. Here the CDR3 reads CASSPGASGVSYNEQFF. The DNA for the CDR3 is TGTGCCAGCTCACCAGGGGCTAGCGGGGTCTCCTACAATGAGCAGTTCTTC.

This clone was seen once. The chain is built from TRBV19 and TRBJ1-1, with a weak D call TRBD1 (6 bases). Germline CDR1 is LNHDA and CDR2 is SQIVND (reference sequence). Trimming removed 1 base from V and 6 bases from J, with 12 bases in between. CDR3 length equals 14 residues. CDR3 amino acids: CASSIGGAGAEAFF. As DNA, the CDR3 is TGTGCCAGTAGTATAGGGGGGGCCGGAGCTGAAGCTTTCTTT.

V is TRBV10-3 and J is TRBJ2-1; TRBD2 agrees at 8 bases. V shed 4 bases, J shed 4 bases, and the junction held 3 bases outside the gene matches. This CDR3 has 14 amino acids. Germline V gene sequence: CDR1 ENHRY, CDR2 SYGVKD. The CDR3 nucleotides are TGTGCCATCAGTGGTGGGACTAGTTACAATGAGCAGTTCTTC. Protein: CAISGGTSYNEQFF.

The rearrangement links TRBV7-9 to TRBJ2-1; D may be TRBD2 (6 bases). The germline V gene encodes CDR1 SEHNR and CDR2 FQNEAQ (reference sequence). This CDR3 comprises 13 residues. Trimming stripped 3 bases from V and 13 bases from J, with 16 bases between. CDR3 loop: CASSFWGDSNQFF. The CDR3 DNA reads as TGTGCCAGCAGCTTTTGGGGGGACTCCAACCAGTTCTTC. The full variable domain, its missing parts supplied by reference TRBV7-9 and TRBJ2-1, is DTGVSQNPRHKITKRGQNVTFRCDPISEHNRLYWYRQTLGQGPEFLTYFQNEAQLEKSRLLSDRFSAERPKGSFSTLEIQRTEQGDSAMYLCASSFWGDSNQFFGPGTRLTVL.

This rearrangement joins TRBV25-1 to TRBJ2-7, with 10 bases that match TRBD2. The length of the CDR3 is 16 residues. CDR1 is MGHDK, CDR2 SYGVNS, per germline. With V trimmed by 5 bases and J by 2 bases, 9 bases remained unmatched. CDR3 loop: CASSKTGTSVTYEQYF. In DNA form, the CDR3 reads TGTGCCAGCAGTAAAACAGGGACTAGCGTGACCTACGAGCAGTACTTC.

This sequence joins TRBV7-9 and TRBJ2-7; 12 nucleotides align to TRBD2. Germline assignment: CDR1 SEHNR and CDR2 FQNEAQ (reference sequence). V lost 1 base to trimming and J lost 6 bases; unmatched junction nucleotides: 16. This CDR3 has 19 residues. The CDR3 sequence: CASSLVSSGRGLQGREQYF. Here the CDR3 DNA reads TGTGCCAGCAGCTTAGTTTCTAGCGGGAGGGGTTTACAGGGTCGCGAGCAGTACTTC.

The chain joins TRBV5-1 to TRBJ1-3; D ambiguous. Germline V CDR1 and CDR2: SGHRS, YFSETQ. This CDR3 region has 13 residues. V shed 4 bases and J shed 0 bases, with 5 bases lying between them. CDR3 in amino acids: CASSLSSGNTIYF. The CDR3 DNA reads TGCGCCAGCAGCCTGAGCTCTGGAAACACCATATATTTT.

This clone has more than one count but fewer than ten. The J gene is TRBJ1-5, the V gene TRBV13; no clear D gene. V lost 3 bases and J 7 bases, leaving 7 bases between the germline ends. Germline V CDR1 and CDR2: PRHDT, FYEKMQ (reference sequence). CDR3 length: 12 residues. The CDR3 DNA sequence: TGTGCCAGCAGCTTTCCCGGGCAGCCCCAGCATTTT. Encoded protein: CASSFPGQPQHF.

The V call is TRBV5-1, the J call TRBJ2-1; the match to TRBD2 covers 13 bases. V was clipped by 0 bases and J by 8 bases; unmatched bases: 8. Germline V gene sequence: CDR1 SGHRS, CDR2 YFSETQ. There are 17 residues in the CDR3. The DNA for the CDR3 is TGCGCCAGCAGCTTGGGACTAGCGGGAGGAGGGTACGATGAGCAGTTCTTC. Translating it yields CASSLGLAGGGYDEQFF.

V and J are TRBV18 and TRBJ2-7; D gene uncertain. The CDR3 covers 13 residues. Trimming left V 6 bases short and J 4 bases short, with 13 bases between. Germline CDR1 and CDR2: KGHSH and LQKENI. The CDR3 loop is CASSQYAAYEQYF. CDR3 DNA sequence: TGTGCCAGCTCTCAGTATGCCGCATACGAGCAGTACTTC.

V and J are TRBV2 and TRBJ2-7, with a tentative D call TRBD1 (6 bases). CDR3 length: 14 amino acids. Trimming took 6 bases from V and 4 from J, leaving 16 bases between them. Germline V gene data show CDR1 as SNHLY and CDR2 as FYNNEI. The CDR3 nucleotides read TGTGCCAGCAGATTCCGGGACATATCTTACGAGCAGTACTTC. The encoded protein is CASRFRDISYEQYF.

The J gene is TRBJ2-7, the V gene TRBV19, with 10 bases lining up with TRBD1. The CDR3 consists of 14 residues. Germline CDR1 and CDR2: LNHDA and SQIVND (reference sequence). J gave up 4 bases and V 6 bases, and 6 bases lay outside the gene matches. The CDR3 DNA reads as TGTGCCAGTAGACCGGGACAGGGGAGGTACGAGCAGTACTTC. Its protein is CASRPGQGRYEQYF.